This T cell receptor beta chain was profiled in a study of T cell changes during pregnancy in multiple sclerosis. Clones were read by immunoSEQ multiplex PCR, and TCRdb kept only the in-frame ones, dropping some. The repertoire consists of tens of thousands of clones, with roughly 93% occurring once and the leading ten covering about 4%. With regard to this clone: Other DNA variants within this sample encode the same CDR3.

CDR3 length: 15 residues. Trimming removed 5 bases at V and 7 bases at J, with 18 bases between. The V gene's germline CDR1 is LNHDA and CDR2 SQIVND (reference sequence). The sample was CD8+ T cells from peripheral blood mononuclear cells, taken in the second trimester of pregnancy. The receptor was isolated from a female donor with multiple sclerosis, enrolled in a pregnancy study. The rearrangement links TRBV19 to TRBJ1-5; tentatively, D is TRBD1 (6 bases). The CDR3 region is CASSRGGDIYQPQHF. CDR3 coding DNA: TGTGCCAGTAGTCGGGGGGGCGACATCTACCAGCCCCAGCATTTT.